A single sample is the source of the 8 T cell receptor beta chains below, sequenced in a study of PD-L1 blockade in urothelial cancer. This sample's time point: pretreatment peripheral blood. Using immunoSEQ multiplex PCR, the repertoire was profiled, and TCRdb retains in-frame clones only, with some absent. The sample consists of fewer than 80,000 clones, 81% of them appearing once. Here the sequenced sample was PBMCs, taken around atezolizumab (anti-PD-L1) treatment. Receptors were obtained from a man aged 70-80 years with urothelial cancer.

The chain combines TRBV30 with TRBJ2-5, with a tentative D call TRBD2 (5 bases). This CDR3 has 14 residues. In germline, CDR1 is GTSNPN, CDR2 SVGIG (reference sequence). The germline V and J ends were trimmed by 4 bases and 4 bases, with 16 bases remaining between them. The CDR3 DNA reads TGTGCCTGGACGAGCGGCTTAGGTCTAGAGACCCAGTACTTC. The encoded protein is CAWTSGLGLETQYF.

The V gene is TRBV6-5, the J gene TRBJ1-1; D gene ambiguous. Germline lookup yields CDR1 MNHEY and CDR2 SVGAGI. Between the trimmed V and J ends, which lost 2 bases and 6 bases, there was a span of 19 bases. The length of the CDR3 is 16 residues. The CDR3 region is CASSYEGSPGRAEAFF. In DNA, the CDR3 is TGTGCCAGCAGTTACGAGGGATCCCCCGGGCGAGCTGAAGCTTTCTTT.

The chain employs TRBV6-5 and TRBJ1-4; TRBD1 might be the D (5 bases). The germline V and J ends were trimmed by 5 bases and 8 bases, with 12 bases remaining between them. Germline lookup yields CDR1 MNHEY and CDR2 SVGAGI. The CDR3 is 13 residues long. CDR3 coding DNA: TGTGCCAGCAGTGGCAGGAGACAGGAAAAACTGTTTTTT. Translation: CASSGRRQEKLFF.

The chain recombines TRBV7-9 with TRBJ1-3; D remains ambiguous. CDR1 SEHNR and CDR2 FQNEAQ come from the germline V gene (reference sequence). The CDR3 has 14 residues. Trimming took 4 bases from V and 4 from J, leaving 11 bases between them. CDR3: CASSSRGVGNTIYF. The CDR3, as DNA: TGTGCCAGCAGCTCCCGCGGGGTCGGAAACACCATATATTTT.

The V and J genes are TRBV5-1 and TRBJ2-7; TRBD1 aligns across 12 bases. The germline V gene encodes CDR1 SGHRS and CDR2 YFSETQ. V was pared by 0 bases and J by 6 bases, with 4 bases of the junction left unmatched. The CDR3 covers 15 residues. The CDR3 DNA sequence: TGCGCCAGCAGCTTGGTCGGGACAGGGGGCCCCGAGCAGTACTTC. The encoded protein is CASSLVGTGGPEQYF.

The V gene is TRBV2, the J gene TRBJ2-5; D perhaps matches TRBD2 (5 bases). The CDR3 spans 11 residues. Trimming removed 2 bases from V and 12 bases from J, with 10 bases in between. CDR1 SNHLY and CDR2 FYNNEI come from the germline V gene. The CDR3 DNA reads TGTGCCAGCAGTGAACCGAAGGAGGAGTACTTC. Translation: CASSEPKEEYF. Based on the CDR3 plus reference TRBV2 and TRBJ2-5, the full variable domain is EPEVTQTPSHQVTQMGQEVILRCVPISNHLYFYWYRQILGQKVEFLVSFYNNEISEKSEIFDDQFSVERPDGSNFTLKIRSTKLEDSAMYFCASSEPKEEYFGPGTRLLVL.

The gene calls are TRBV5-4 and TRBJ1-2; D is perhaps TRBD1 (5 bases). This CDR3 contains 14 residues. The germline CDR1 and CDR2 sequences are SGHNT and YYREEE (reference sequence). V was pared by 0 bases and J by 7 bases, with 13 bases between. The CDR3: CASSLGSGGGGYTF. The CDR3 nucleotides are TGTGCCAGCAGCTTGGGTTCGGGGGGAGGTGGCTACACCTTC.

The count of this clone is one. This chain connects TRBV4-1 to TRBJ2-1; D is possibly TRBD2 (5 bases). This CDR3 spans 13 amino acids. The germline V and J ends were trimmed by 6 bases and 3 bases, with 9 bases remaining between them. Germline lookup yields CDR1 MGHRA and CDR2 YSYEKL. The DNA for the CDR3 is TGCGCCAGCAGGCCTAGCCTCTACAATGAGCAGTTCTTC. Encoded protein: CASRPSLYNEQFF.